The clone carrying this T cell receptor (beta chain) has more than one count but fewer than ten. Antigen unknown. After the first PCR, alpha and beta chain libraries were processed separately. Two oligonucleotides, mixed equimolar, formed the beta constant-region primer covering TRBC1 and TRBC2. The ligated cDNA underwent four PCR rounds using SP2 and nested alpha and beta constant-region primers. TCRdb independently ran MiXCR on the UMI-ligation and nested PCR reads; one entry per CDR3 protein. The sample holds 98,000 or so distinct CDR3 sequences, roughly 15% seen once. The sample is drawn from a study of naive and memory T cell subsets. Whole-study findings and limits: Naive repertoires, especially CD8, held a few larger clonotypes, possibly memory cells re-expressing CD45RA.

The V end lost 5 bases, the J end lost 5 bases, and 15 bases lay between the germline ends. The CDR3 length is 14 residues. The sequence was collected from a human donor in good health. Material: naive CD8+ T cells from blood. This sequence joins TRBV12-3 or TRBV12-4 and TRBJ2-5, with D maybe TRBD1 (6 bases). The CDR3 protein is CASSPPRRGETQYF. The CDR3 bases are TGTGCCAGCAGTCCGCCCCGCAGGGGTGAGACCCAGTACTTC.